This T cell receptor (beta chain) came from a study of T cell responses to AZD1222 COVID-19 vaccine. The V gene end was trimmed by 4 bases and the J gene end by 0 bases; junction bases not matched to a gene: 9. Germline-derived CDR1 and CDR2 are SEHNR and FQNEAQ (reference sequence). This CDR3 contains 18 residues. The repertoire was sequenced with immunoSEQ multiplex PCR; TCRdb's copy has only in-frame clones and lacks some. Of 250,000 to 300,000 clones in the sample, approximately 94% were seen once. The sample in question was peripheral blood, obtained 28 days after the second AZD1222 dose. The TCR comes from an adult who received the AZD1222 COVID-19 vaccine. The gene calls are TRBV7-9 and TRBJ2-1; 10 nucleotides agree with TRBD2. The CDR3 is CASSSNSGGPISYNEQFF. The CDR3 DNA reads as TGTGCCAGCAGCTCGAATAGCGGGGGGCCAATCTCCTACAATGAGCAGTTCTTC. Based on the CDR3 plus reference TRBV7-9 and TRBJ2-1, the full variable domain is DTGVSQNPRHKITKRGQNVTFRCDPISEHNRLYWYRQTLGQGPEFLTYFQNEAQLEKSRLLSDRFSAERPKGSFSTLEIQRTEQGDSAMYLCASSSNSGGPISYNEQFFGPGTRLTVL.